These 9 T cell receptor beta chains were all obtained from the same sample, sequenced in a study of T-cell memory formation after mild COVID-19 (dated by TCRdb to about 2021). The receptor library was made with 5' RACE. TCRdb lists the instrument as Illumina NovaSeq 6000. TCRdb redid the processing of the public reads, applying fastp at Q25 and MiXCR, and retained in-frame beta chains. Duplicate CDR3 protein sequences are folded into a single record with the most common DNA and genes. Recorded for this sample are 150,000 to 200,000 distinct CDR3 sequences; roughly 15% of them occurred a single time. Of the sample, around 14% falls within the top ten clones. Source material: PBMCs or a T cell subset sorted from them (not recorded which). The receptors derive from an adult woman who had mild COVID-19 (a few samples of this study predate the infection). The sample titles of this study are shuffled in the database, so cell type and time point are left out; the donor was told from shared clones.

This clonotype was seen a few times. CDR3 nucleotides: TGCGCCAGCAGAGAAAACACTGAAGCTTTCTTT. This sequence encodes CASRENTEAFF. The chain carries TRBV5-1 and TRBJ1-1, with D unresolved. The germline V gene encodes CDR1 SGHRS and CDR2 YFSETQ. This CDR3 spans 11 amino acids. With 5 bases removed from V and 2 bases from J, the gap between germline ends came to 4 bases.

The V gene is TRBV6-5, the J gene TRBJ1-2; 9 positions agree with TRBD1. There are 11 residues in the CDR3. Germline CDR1 is MNHEY and CDR2 is SVGAGI. Trimming at V came to 6 bases and at J to 10 bases, leaving 3 bases not matched to a gene. Here the CDR3 reads CASRDRGDYTF. DNA of the CDR3: TGTGCCAGCAGGGACAGGGGCGACTACACCTTC.

This clonotype was recorded a few times. The chain links TRBV5-1 to TRBJ1-1; 7 bases are a match to TRBD1. The CDR3 is 12 amino acids. Trimming removed 0 bases from V and 7 bases from J; junction bases left unmatched: 0. Germline V gene sequence: CDR1 SGHRS, CDR2 YFSETQ. CDR3: CASSLDRGEAFF. CDR3 DNA: TGCGCCAGCAGCTTGGACAGGGGTGAAGCTTTCTTT.

This chain connects TRBV15 to TRBJ2-6, with TRBD1 identical over 12 bases. Germline CDR1 and CDR2: LNHNV and YYDKDF (reference sequence). After removal of 1 base from V and 4 bases from J, the junction contained 5 bases not matched to a gene. The CDR3 has 18 residues. This CDR3 reads CATSRGRDRGLGANVLTF. The CDR3 DNA reads TGTGCCACCAGCAGAGGCCGGGACAGGGGGCTGGGGGCCAACGTCCTGACTTTC.

In this sample, this clonotype turned up a few times. This chain uses TRBV18 with TRBJ2-2; the match to TRBD2 covers 12 bases. Trimming removed 9 bases from V and 3 bases from J; junction bases left unmatched: 5. The CDR3 contains 15 residues. Per the germline V gene, CDR1 is KGHSH and CDR2 is LQKENI. CDR3 in amino acids: CASPRTSGDTGELFF. The CDR3 DNA reads as TGTGCCAGTCCTCGGACTAGCGGGGACACCGGGGAGCTGTTTTTT.

This clonotype has ten or more counts. The CDR3 reads CASSLASGAYNEQFF. CDR3 coding DNA: TGTGCCAGCAGCTTAGCTAGCGGGGCATACAATGAGCAGTTCTTC. This chain links TRBV7-9 with TRBJ2-1; 8 nucleotides align to TRBD2. The germline V gene has CDR1 SEHNR and CDR2 FQNEAQ (reference sequence). This CDR3 contains 15 residues. With 0 bases clipped from V and 4 bases from J, the junction kept 2 bases outside the gene matches.

This clonotype occurred a few times. This chain uses TRBV7-8 with TRBJ2-2; 10 bases are shared with TRBD2. V shed 5 bases, J shed 1 base, and the junction held 19 bases outside the gene matches. This CDR3 is built from 21 residues. Germline assignment: CDR1 SGHVS and CDR2 FQNEAQ. The CDR3 DNA is TGTGCCAGCAGCCAATATGTTGGTAGCGGGGGGTTAGATAGGAACACCGGGGAGCTGTTTTTT. It specifies CASSQYVGSGGLDRNTGELFF.

This clonotype has only one observation. The chain carries TRBV5-1 and TRBJ2-3; D may be TRBD2 (7 bases). CDR1 and CDR2 from the germline V gene are SGHRS and YFSETQ. Trimming pared 4 bases from V and 0 bases from J, leaving 18 bases between. This CDR3 region has 17 residues. As DNA, the CDR3 is TGCGCCAGCAGCGACCCCCGGGCGGGGGCTAGCACAGATACGCAGTATTTT. Translation gives CASSDPRAGASTDTQYF.

The chain recombines TRBV13 with TRBJ2-5, with 11 nucleotides matching TRBD1. V lost 5 bases and J lost 5; bases outside the gene matches: 10. In germline, CDR1 is PRHDT, CDR2 FYEKMQ (reference sequence). The CDR3 extends over 16 amino acids. The CDR3 nucleotides are TGTGCCAGCAGCGTAGAGGGGACAGGGGGAGAGGAGACCCAGTACTTC. Its translation: CASSVEGTGGEETQYF. Variable domain in full (rest from reference TRBV13 and TRBJ2-5): AAGVIQSPRHLIKEKRETATLKCYPIPRHDTVYWYQQGPGQDPQFLISFYEKMQSDKGSIPDRFSAQQFSDYHSELNMSSLELGDSALYFCASSVEGTGGEETQYFGPGTRLLVL.